A selection of T cell receptor beta chains follows, all from one sample in a study of CD8 T cells in Susac syndrome. TCRdb re-called the immunoSEQ multiplex PCR reads through MiXCR, storing one row per CDR3 protein. This sample has fewer than 80,000 distinct CDR3 sequences, with around 95% found just once. The sequenced sample consisted of CD8+ T cells from PBMCs. Receptor source: a human donor with multiple sclerosis. CDR3s include the opening cysteine and the closing phenylalanine or tryptophan. Fields, in order: J gene, V gene, D gene, CDR3 length, clone size, CDR3 DNA, CDR3 protein. A D gene is named only where the DNA matches it firmly. Only part of the rows carry a size: once, few, many, or a class if the clone is expanded.

>TRBJ2-1|TRBV7-8|.|15|.
TGTGCCAGCAGCTTAGCGCCCCGGAGCTACAATGAGCAGTTCTTC
CASSLAPRSYNEQFF
>TRBJ2-7|TRBV15|.|14|.
TGTGCCACCAGCGGGGACGGGGGCTCCTACGAGCAGTACTTC
CATSGDGGSYEQYF
>TRBJ2-1|TRBV6-2/TRBV6-3|TRBD2|14|.
TGTGCCAGCAGCCCGCTAAGCGGGGTCAATGAGCAGTTCTTC
CASSPLSGVNEQFF
>TRBJ1-4|TRBV13|TRBD1|17|.
TGTGCCAGCAGCTTTACAGGGGGCGACGGTTCCTACGAAAAACTGTTTTTT
CASSFTGGDGSYEKLFF
>TRBJ2-1|TRBV27|TRBD1|15|.
TGTGCCAGCAGTGGGGACAGGGGGCTCTTCAATGAGCAGTTCTTC
CASSGDRGLFNEQFF
>TRBJ1-4|TRBV6-5|.|13|.
TGTGCCAGCAGCCGACCGGGGGAGGAAAAACTGTTTTTT
CASSRPGEEKLFF
>TRBJ1-1|TRBV30|.|14|once
TGTGCCTGGAGTACCAGCGACAGGTACACTGAAGCTTTCTTT
CAWSTSDRYTEAFF
>TRBJ2-7|TRBV9|TRBD2|15|.
TGTGCCAGCAGCGTAGACCTAGCGGGGGGATACGAGCAGTACTTC
CASSVDLAGGYEQYF
>TRBJ2-1|TRBV4-3|TRBD1|14|.
TGCGCCAGCAGCCAAAACAGGGGGCTCGATGAGCAGTTCTTC
CASSQNRGLDEQFF
>TRBJ2-3|TRBV7-9|.|14|.
TGTGCCAGCAGCCCTCCGGAGGTACTGTATACGCAGTATTTT
CASSPPEVLYTQYF
>TRBJ2-4|TRBV20-1|TRBD2|17|.
TGCAGTGCTTCTAACCATAGCGGGGGGGCCGCCAAAAACATTCAGTACTTC
CSASNHSGGAAKNIQYF
>TRBJ2-3|TRBV6-5|.|14|.
TGTGCCAGCAGTTACTCGGGTTCTGGAGATACGCAGTATTTT
CASSYSGSGDTQYF
>TRBJ1-6|TRBV9|TRBD1|17|.
TGTGCCAGCAGCGCTTTGGGACAGTCAGGATTAAATTCACCCCTCCACTTT
CASSALGQSGLNSPLHF